The clone carrying this T cell receptor beta chain was counted between two and nine times. The CDR3 is made up of 15 amino acids. Trimming removed 1 base from V and 5 bases from J, with 14 bases in between. The germline CDR1 and CDR2 sequences are LGHNA and YSLEER. The sample belongs to a study of molecular identifiers for immune sequencing clone quantification. From the PCR reads, TCRdb called clonotypes with MiXCR, one entry per CDR3 protein. The sample yields some 100,000 distinct CDR3 sequences, roughly a third seen once. This clonotype originated in a human donor in good health. Some libraries in this study had Jurkat cell RNA spiked in. Sequencing was carried out using naive CD8+ T cells from blood, with Jurkat cell RNA spiked in. Subset specified: FACS-sorted CD8+CD4-CCR7+CD45RA+ naive T cells. The genes are TRBV4-3 and TRBJ2-5; D gene ambiguous. The CDR3 nucleotides read TGCGCCAGCAGCCAAGTGGGTATCCCACGGGAGACCCAGTACTTC. It codes for CASSQVGIPRETQYF.